A selection of T cell receptor beta chains follows, all from one sample in a study of Ad26.COV2.S vaccination and SARS-CoV-2 variants. Sequencing used immunoSEQ multiplex PCR; TCRdb keeps in-frame clones, though not all of them. The table shows roughly 380,000 clones, with around 92% occurring only once. Material: peripheral blood, obtained after recovery from COVID-19. These receptors came from a human donor who had recovered from COVID-19. The CDR3 runs from the conserved cysteine through the conserved F or W. The D gene is left open where the match is weak. Rows may omit the clone size; those that give it use once, few, many or a size class.

.,.,TRBV5-8,TRBJ1-5,TGTGCCAGCAGCTTCGGCCCTAATCAGCCCCAGCATTTT,CASSFGPNQPQHF
.,TRBD1,TRBV4-3,TRBJ1-4,TGCGCCAGCAGCCAAGACCTGGGACAGGGATATGAAAAACTGTTTTTT,CASSQDLGQGYEKLFF
.,TRBD1,TRBV2,TRBJ1-1,TGTGCCAGCAGTGATCCGACAGGGGCAGGGACTGAAGCTTTCTTT,CASSDPTGAGTEAFF
.,.,TRBV21-1,TRBJ1-4,TGTGCCAGCAGCAAAGAGTCGGATAATGAAAAACTGTTTTTT,CASSKESDNEKLFF
.,.,TRBV27,TRBJ1-2,TGTGCCAGCCGCACGCCGGGAACATGGGGGGGCTACACCTTC,CASRTPGTWGGYTF
.,.,TRBV3-1/TRBV3-2,TRBJ1-3,TGTGCCAGCACCCGGACAGTGACTTCTGGAAACACCATATATTTT,CASTRTVTSGNTIYF
.,.,TRBV5-1,TRBJ1-2,TGCGCCAGTAGACAGGATAACTATGGCTACACCTTC,CASRQDNYGYTF
.,TRBD2,TRBV29-1,TRBJ2-2,TGCAGCGTTTTAGGGCTAGCGGGGGGCGGTACCGGGGAGCTGTTTTTT,CSVLGLAGGGTGELFF
.,.,TRBV18,TRBJ2-7,TGTGCCAGCTCACCGGGGGTCTCCTACGAGCAGTACTTC,CASSPGVSYEQYF
.,.,TRBV11-3,TRBJ2-5,TGTGCCAGCAGCTTAGGGGGAAGAGAGACCCAGTACTTC,CASSLGGRETQYF
once,TRBD1,TRBV5-6,TRBJ1-6,TGTGCCAGCAGCCGGGACAGGCACGCCCTACCCCTTAATTCACCCCTCCACTTT,CASSRDRHALPLNSPLHF
.,.,TRBV9,TRBJ1-5,TGTGCCAGCAGCATTAATTGGGACAACAATCAGCCCCAGCATTTT,CASSINWDNNQPQHF
.,.,TRBV21-1,TRBJ1-2,TGTGCCAGCAGGCCGGGACGAGTCCTCGGGAACTATGGCTACACCTTC,CASRPGRVLGNYGYTF
.,.,TRBV10-3,TRBJ1-2,TGTGCCATGGGCGCGGGTGATGGCTACACCTTC,CAMGAGDGYTF
once,.,TRBV5-1,TRBJ1-4,TGCGCCAGCAGCTTGGAGTGGGCTAATGAAAAACTGTTTTTT,CASSLEWANEKLFF
.,TRBD1,TRBV10-3,TRBJ2-3,TGTGCCATCAGTGAGAAGTGGAATTTCGCAAGGGACAGGATGGACACAGATACGCAGTATTTT,CAISEKWNFARDRMDTDTQYF
.,.,TRBV14,TRBJ1-2,TGTGCCAGCAGCCTCGCCGGAGGGGTAGGGGCGTACACCTTC,CASSLAGGVGAYTF
.,.,TRBV27,TRBJ2-1,TGTGCCAGCAGGCCGGACAGCTACAATGAGCAGTTCTTC,CASRPDSYNEQFF
.,TRBD1,TRBV11-1,TRBJ1-2,TGTGCCAGCAGCGTCGGGACAGGCGGCCCCTATGGCTACACCTTC,CASSVGTGGPYGYTF
.,TRBD2,TRBV11-1,TRBJ2-1,TGTGCCAGCAGCCCGCCGCGGACTAGCGCCTACAATGAGCAGTTCTTC,CASSPPRTSAYNEQFF
.,.,TRBV29-1,TRBJ1-1,TGCAGCGTCCGGGGTGGGGGAGGCACTGAAGCTTTCTTT,CSVRGGGGTEAFF
.,.,TRBV7-7,TRBJ2-5,TGTGCCAGCAGCTTAGCCTGGACAGAGCAAGAGACCCAGTACTTC,CASSLAWTEQETQYF